Included here is one T cell receptor beta chain sequence, with context. What it binds is not known. TCRdb redid the calling of the 5' RACE reads with MiXCR, one entry per CDR3 protein. The table has around 250,000 distinct CDR3 sequences, about 20% seen once; the top ten hold around 33%. The data derive from a study of CD8 T cells in ankylosing spondylitis. Findings of the study overall: In ankylosing spondylitis blood, a motif of roughly 8 highly homologous TCR beta variants appeared characteristic.

This TCR was sampled from a male donor with ankylosing spondylitis or in good health (not recorded which). The sample consisted of blood, either unsorted or a sorted T cell fraction (not recorded which).

The CDR3 DNA reads TGTGCCAGCAGTTCCCAGATCTATGGCTACACCTTC. It yields the protein CASSSQIYGYTF. The chain has TRBV12-3 or TRBV12-4 and TRBJ1-2; D is uncertain. V dropped 4 bases and J dropped 4 bases, with 7 bases sitting between them. The CDR3 extends over 12 amino acids.